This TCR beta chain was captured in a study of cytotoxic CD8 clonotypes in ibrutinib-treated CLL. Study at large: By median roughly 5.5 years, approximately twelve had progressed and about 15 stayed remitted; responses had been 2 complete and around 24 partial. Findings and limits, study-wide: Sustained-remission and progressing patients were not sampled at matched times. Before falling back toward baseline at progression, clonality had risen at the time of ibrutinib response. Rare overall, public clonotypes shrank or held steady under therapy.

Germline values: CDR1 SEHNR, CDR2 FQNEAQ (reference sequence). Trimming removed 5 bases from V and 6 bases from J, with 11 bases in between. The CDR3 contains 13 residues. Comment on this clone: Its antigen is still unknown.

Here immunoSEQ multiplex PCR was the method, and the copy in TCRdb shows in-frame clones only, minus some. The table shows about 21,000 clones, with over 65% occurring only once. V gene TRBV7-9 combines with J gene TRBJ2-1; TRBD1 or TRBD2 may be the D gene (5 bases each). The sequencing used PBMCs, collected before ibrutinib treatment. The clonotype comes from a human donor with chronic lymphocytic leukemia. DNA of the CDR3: TGTGCCAGCAGCCGGGACCTACTCAATGAGCAGTTCTTC. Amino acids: CASSRDLLNEQFF.